This T cell receptor beta chain originates from a study of shared clonotypes between healthy human individuals. Whole-study context: Serving as donors were a couple of women and three men, whose ages spanned 18 to 49. Study results and caveats: For naive CD4 cells, roughly 4.6% of clonotypes were shared across a handful of donors. Naive subsets tended to show greater estimated richness than memory subsets.

CDR3 length: 16 residues. Germline assignment: CDR1 MDHEN and CDR2 SYDVKM. As for this clone: Its antigen is not identified.

Measured with immunoSEQ multiplex PCR; TCRdb has only the in-frame clones, and not every one. The repertoire includes over 850,000 clones, around 82% of them detected once, and more than 0.55% sits in the top ten. The rearrangement links TRBV28 to TRBJ2-1; possibly TRBD1 or TRBD2 for D (6 bases each). This clonotype originated in a man between 18 and 29 years old in good health. Some clones in this sample may be carry-over from other donors' samples. Sequencing was done on a sample of memory CD4+ T cells from PBMCs. Sample subset: CD45RA-negative fraction. CDR3 sequence (DNA): TGTGCAGAAGCAGTAGGGGGGTTTAGCTCCTACAATGAGCAGTTCTTC. It is translated as CAEAVGGFSSYNEQFF.